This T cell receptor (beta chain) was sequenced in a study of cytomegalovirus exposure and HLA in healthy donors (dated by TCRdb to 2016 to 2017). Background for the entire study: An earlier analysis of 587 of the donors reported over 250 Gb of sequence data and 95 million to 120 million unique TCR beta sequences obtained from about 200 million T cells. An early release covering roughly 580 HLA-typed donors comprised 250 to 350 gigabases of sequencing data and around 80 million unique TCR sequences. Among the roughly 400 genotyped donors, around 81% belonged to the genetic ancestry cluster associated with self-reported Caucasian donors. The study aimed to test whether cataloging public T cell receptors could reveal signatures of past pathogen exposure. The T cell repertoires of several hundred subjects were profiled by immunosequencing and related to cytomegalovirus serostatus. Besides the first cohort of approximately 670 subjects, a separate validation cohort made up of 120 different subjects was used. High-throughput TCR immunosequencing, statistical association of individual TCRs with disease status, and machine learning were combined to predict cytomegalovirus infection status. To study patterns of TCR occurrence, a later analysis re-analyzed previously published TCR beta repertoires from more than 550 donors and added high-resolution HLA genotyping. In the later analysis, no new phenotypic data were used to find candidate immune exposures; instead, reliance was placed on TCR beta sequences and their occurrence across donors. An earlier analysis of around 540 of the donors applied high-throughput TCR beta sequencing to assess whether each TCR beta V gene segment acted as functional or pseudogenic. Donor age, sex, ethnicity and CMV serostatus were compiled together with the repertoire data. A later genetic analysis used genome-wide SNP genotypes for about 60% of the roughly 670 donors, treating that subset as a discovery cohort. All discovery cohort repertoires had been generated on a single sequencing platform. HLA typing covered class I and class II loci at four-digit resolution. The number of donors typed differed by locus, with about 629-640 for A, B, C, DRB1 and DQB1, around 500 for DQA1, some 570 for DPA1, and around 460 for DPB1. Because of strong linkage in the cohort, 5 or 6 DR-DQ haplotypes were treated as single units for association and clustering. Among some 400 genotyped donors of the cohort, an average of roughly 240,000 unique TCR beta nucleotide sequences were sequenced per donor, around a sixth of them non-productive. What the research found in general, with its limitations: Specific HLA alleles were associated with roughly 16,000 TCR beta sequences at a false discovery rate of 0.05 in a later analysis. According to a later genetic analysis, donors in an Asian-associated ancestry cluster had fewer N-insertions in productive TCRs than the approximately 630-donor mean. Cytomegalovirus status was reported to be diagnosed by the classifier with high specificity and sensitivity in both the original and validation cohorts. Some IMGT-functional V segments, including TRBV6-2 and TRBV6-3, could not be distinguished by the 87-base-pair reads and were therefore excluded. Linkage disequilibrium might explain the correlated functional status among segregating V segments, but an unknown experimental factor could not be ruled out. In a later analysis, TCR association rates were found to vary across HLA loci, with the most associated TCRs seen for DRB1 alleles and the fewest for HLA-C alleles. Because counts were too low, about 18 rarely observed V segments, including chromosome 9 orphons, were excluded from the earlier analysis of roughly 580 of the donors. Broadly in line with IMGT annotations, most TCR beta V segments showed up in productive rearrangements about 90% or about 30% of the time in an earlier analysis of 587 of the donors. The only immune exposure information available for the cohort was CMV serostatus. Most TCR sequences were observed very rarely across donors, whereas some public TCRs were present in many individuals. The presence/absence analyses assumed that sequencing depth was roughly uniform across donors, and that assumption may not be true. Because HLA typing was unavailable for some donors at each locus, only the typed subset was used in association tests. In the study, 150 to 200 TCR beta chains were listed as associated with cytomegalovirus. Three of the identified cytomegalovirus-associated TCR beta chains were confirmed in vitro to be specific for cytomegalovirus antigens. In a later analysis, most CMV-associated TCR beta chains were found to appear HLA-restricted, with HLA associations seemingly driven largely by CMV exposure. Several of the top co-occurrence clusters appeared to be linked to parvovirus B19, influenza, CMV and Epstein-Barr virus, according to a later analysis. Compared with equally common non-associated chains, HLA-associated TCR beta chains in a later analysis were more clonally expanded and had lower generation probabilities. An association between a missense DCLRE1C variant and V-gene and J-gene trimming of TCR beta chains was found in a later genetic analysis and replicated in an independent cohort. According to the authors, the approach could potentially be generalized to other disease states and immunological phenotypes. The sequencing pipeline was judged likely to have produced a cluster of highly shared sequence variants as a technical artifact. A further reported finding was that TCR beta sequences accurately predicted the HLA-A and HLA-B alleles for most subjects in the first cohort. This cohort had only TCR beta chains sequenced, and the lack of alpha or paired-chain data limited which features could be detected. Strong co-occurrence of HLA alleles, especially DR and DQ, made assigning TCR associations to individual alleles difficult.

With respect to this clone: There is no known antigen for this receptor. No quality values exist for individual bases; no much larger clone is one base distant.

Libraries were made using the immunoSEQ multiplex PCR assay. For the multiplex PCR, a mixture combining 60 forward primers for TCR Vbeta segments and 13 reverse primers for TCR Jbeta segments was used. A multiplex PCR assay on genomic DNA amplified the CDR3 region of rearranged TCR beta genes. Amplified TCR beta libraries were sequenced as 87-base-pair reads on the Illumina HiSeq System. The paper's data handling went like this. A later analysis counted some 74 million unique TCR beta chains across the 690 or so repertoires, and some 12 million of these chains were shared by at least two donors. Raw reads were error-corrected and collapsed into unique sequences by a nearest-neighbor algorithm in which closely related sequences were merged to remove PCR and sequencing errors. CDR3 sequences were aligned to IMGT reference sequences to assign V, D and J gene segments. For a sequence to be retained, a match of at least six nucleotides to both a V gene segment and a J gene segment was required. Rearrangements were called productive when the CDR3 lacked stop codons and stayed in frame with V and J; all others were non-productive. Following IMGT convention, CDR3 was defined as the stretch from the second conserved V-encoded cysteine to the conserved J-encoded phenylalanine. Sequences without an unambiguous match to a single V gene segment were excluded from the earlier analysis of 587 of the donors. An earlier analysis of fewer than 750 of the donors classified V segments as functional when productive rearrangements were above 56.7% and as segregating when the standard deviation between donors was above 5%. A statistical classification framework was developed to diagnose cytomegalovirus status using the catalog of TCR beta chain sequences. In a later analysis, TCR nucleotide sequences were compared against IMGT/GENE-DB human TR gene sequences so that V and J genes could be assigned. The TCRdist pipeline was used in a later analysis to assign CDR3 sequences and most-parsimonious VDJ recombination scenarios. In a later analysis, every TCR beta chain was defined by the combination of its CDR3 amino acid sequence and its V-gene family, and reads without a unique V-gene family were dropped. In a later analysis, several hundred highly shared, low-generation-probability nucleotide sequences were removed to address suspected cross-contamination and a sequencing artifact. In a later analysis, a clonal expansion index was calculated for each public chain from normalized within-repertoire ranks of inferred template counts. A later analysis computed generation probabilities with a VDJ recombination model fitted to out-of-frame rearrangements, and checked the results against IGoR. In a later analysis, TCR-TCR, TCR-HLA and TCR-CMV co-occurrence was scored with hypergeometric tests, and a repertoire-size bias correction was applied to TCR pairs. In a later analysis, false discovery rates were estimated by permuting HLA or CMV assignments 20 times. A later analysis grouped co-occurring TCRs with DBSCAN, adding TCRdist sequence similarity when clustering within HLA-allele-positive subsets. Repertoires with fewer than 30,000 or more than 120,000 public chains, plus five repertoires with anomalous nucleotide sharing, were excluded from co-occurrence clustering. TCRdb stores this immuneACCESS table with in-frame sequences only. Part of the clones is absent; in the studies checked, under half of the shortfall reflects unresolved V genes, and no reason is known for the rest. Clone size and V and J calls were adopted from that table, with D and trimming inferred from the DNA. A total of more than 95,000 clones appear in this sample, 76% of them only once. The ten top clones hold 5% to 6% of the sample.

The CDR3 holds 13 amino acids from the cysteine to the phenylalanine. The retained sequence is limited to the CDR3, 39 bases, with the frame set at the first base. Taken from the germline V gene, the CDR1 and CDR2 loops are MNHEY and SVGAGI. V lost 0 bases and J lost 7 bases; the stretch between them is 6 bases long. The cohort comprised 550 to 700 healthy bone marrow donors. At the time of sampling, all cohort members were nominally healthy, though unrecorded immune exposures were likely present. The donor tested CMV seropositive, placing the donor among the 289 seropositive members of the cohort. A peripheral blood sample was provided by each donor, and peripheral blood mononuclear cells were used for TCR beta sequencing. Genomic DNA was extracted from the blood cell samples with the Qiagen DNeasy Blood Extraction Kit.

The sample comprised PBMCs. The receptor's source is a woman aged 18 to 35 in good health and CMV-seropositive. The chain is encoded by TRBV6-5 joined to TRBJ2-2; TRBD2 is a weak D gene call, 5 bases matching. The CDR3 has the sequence CASSYSGGGELFF. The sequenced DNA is TGTGCCAGCAGTTACTCAGGAGGCGGGGAGCTGTTTTTT.